This T cell receptor beta chain derives from a study of OX40 agonist ivuxolimab in advanced cancers. Whole-study results and caveats: Expanded clones were, on average, more numerous among CD8+ T cells than CD4+.

This CDR3 region has 16 residues. Germline V gives CDR1 MDHEN, CDR2 SYDVKM. V lost 7 bases and J lost 2; bases outside the gene matches: 11. Produced via immunoSEQ multiplex PCR; TCRdb's table is partial and in-frame only. The table lists about 60,000 clones, around nine tenths of them singletons. This clone was observed a few times. Its antigen is currently unknown. The clonotype comes from an adult with an advanced solid tumor such as melanoma, head and neck, liver or kidney cancer. This sequence joins TRBV28 and TRBJ1-5, with 7 bases matching TRBD1. The input for sequencing was CD4+ or CD8+ T cells sorted from blood, taken in a trial of the OX40 agonist ivuxolimab. CDR3 bases: TGTGCCAGCATTATAGGGGGCGCGGTGGGCAATCAGCCCCAGCATTTT. Translation gives CASIIGGAVGNQPQHF.